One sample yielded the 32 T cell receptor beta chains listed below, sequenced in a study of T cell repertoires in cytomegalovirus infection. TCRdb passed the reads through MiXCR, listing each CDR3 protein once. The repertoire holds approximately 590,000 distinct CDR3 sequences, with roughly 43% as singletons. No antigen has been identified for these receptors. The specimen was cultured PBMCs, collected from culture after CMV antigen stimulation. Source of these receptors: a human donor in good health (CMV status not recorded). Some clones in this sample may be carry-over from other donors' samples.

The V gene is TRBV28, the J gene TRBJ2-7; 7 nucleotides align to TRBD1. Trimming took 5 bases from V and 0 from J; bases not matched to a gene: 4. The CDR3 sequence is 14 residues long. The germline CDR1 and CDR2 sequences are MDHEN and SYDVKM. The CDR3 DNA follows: TGTGCCAGCAGTCCGACAGGGTACTCCTACGAGCAGTACTTC. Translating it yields CASSPTGYSYEQYF.

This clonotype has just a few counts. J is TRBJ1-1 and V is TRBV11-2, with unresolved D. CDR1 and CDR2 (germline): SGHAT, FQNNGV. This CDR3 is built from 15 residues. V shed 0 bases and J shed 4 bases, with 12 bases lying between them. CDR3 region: CASSLEPTAGTEAFF. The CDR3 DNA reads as TGTGCCAGCAGCTTAGAGCCTACAGCGGGCACTGAAGCTTTCTTT.

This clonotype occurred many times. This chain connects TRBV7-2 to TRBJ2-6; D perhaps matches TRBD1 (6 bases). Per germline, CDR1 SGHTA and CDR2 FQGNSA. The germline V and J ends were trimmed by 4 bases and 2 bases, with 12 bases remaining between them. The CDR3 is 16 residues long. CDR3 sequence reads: CASSSPDRPGANVLTF. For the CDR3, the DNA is TGTGCCAGCAGCTCACCCGACAGGCCTGGGGCCAACGTCCTGACTTTC.

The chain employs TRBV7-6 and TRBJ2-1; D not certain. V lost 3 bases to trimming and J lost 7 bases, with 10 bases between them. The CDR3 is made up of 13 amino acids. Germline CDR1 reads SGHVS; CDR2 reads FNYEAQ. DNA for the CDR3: TGTGCCAGCAGCTTCGGAAACGGAAATGAGCAGTTCTTC. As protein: CASSFGNGNEQFF.

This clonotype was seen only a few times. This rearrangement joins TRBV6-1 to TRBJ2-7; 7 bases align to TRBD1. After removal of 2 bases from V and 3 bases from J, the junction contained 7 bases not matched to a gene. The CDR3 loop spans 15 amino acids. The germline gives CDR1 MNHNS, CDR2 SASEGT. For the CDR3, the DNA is TGTGCCAGCAGTGAAAGTTGGACAGGAGACTACGAGCAGTACTTC. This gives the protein CASSESWTGDYEQYF.

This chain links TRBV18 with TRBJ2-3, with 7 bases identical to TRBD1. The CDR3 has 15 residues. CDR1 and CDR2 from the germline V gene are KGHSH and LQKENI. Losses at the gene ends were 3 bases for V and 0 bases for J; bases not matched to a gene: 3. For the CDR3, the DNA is TGTGCCAGCTCACCGGACAGGTTTAGCACAGATACGCAGTATTTT. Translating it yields CASSPDRFSTDTQYF. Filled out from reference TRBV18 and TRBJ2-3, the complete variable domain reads NAGVMQNPRHLVRRRGQEARLRCSPMKGHSHVYWYRQLPEEGLKFMVYLQKENIIDESGMPKERFSAEFPKEGPSILRIQQVVRGDSAAYFCASSPDRFSTDTQYFGPGTRLTVL.

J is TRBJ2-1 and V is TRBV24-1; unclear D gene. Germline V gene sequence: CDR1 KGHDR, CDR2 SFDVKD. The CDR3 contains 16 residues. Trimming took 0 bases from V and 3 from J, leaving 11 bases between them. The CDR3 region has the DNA TGTGCCACCAGTGATTTGCGCCCAGGCCACTACAATGAGCAGTTCTTC. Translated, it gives CATSDLRPGHYNEQFF.

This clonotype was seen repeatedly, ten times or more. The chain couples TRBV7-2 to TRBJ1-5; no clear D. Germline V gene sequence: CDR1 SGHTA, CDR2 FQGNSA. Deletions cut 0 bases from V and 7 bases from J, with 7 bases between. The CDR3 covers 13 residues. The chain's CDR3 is CASSLAWTQPQHF. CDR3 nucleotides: TGTGCCAGCAGCTTAGCATGGACGCAGCCCCAGCATTTT.

The CDR3 reads CASSTGDYGYTF. The CDR3 bases are TGTGCCAGCAGCACTGGGGACTATGGCTACACCTTC. The rearrangement uses TRBV2 and TRBJ1-2; unclear D gene. The V end was cut by 6 bases, the J end by 3 bases, with 8 bases between. The CDR3 is 12 residues long. Germline assignment: CDR1 SNHLY and CDR2 FYNNEI.

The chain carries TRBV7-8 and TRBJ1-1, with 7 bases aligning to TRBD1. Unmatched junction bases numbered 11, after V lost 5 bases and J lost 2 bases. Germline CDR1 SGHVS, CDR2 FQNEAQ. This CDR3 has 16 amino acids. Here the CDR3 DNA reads TGTGCCAGCAGCCGTCCTGCGAGACAGGGAAACACTGAAGCTTTCTTT. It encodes CASSRPARQGNTEAFF.

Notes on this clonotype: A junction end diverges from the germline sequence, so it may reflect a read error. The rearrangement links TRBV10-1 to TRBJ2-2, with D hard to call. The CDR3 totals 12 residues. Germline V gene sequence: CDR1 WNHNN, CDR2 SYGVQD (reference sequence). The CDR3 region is CASSENSGELFF. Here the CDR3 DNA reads TGCGCCAGCAGTGAGAACTCCGGGGAGCTGTTTTTT.

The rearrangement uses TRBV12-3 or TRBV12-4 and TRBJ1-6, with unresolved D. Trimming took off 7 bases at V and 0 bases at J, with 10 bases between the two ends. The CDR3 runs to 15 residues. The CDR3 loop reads CASKGGSSYNSPLHF. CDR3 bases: TGTGCCAGCAAAGGAGGGAGCTCCTATAATTCACCCCTCCACTTT.

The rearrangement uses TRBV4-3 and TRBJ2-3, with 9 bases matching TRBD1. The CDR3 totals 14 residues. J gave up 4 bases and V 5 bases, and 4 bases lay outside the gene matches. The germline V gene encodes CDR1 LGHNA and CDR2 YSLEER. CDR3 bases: TGCGCCAGCAGCGCCCGGACAGGGGCAGATACGCAGTATTTT. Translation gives CASSARTGADTQYF.

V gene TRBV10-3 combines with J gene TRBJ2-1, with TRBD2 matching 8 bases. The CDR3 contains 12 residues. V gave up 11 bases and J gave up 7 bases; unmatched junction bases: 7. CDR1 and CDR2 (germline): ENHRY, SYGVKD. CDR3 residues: CAARGGENEQFF. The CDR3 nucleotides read TGTGCCGCCCGGGGGGGCGAGAATGAGCAGTTCTTC.

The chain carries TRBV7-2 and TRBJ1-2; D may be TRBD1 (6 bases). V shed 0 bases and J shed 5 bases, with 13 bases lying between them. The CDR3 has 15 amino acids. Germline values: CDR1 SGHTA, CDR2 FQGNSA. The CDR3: CASSLAGGGTYGYTF. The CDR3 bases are TGTGCCAGCAGCTTAGCCGGTGGGGGCACTTATGGCTACACCTTC.

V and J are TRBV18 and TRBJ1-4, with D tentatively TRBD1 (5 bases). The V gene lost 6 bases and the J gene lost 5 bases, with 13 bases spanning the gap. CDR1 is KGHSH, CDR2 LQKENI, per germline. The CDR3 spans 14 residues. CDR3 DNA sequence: TGTGCCAGCTCCCGGGCGGGGCCAAATGAAAAACTGTTTTTT. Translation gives CASSRAGPNEKLFF. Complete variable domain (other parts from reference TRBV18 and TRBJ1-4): NAGVMQNPRHLVRRRGQEARLRCSPMKGHSHVYWYRQLPEEGLKFMVYLQKENIIDESGMPKERFSAEFPKEGPSILRIQQVVRGDSAAYFCASSRAGPNEKLFFGSGTQLSVL.

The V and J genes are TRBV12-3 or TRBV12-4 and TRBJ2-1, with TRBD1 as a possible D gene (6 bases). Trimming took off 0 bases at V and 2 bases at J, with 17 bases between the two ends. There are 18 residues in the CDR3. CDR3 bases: TGTGCCAGCAGTTTAGCCCGACTGACAGGAAGGACCTACAATGAGCAGTTCTTC. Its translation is CASSLARLTGRTYNEQFF.

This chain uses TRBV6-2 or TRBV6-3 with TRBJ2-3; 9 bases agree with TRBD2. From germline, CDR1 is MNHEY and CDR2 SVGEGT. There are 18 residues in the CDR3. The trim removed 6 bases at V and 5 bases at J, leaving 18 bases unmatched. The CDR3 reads CASRTGLGAGGTQDTQYF. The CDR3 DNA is TGTGCCAGCAGAACCGGCCTCGGGGCGGGAGGGACCCAAGATACGCAGTATTTT.

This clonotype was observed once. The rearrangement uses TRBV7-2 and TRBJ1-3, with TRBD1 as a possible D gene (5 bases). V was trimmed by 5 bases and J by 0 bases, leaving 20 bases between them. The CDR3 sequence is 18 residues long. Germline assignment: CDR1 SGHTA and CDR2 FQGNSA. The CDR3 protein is CASSSYRDAFGSGNTIYF. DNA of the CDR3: TGTGCCAGCAGCAGCTACCGGGACGCCTTTGGCTCTGGAAACACCATATATTTT.

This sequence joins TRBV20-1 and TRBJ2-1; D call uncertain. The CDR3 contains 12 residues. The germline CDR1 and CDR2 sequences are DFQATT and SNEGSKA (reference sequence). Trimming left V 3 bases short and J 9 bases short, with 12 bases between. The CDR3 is CSARIQHVEQFF. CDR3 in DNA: TGCAGTGCTAGGATCCAGCACGTTGAGCAGTTCTTC.

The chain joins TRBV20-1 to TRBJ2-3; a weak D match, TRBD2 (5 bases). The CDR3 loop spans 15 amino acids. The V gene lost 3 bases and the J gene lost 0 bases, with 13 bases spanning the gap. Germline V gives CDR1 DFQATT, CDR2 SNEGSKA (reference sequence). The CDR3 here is CSARPIASSTDTQYF. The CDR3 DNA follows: TGCAGTGCTAGGCCCATAGCGAGCAGCACAGATACGCAGTATTTT.

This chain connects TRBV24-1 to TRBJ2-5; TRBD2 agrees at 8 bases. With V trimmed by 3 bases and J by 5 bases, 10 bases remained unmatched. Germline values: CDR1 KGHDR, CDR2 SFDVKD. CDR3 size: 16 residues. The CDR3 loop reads CATSDPLREGRETQYF. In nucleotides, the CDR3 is TGTGCCACCAGTGATCCCCTTCGGGAGGGCCGGGAGACCCAGTACTTC.

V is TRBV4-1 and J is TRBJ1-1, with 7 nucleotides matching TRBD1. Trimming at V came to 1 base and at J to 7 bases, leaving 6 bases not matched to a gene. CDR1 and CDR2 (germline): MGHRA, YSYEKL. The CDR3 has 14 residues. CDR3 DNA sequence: TGCGCCAGCAGCCAAGGAGGGGGCCGGGGTGAAGCTTTCTTT. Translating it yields CASSQGGGRGEAFF.

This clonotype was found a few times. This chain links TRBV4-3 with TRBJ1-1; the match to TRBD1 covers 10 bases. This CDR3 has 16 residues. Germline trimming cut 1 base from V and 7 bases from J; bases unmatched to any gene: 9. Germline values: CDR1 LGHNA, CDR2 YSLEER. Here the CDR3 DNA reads TGCGCCAGCAGCCAAGGAGGGGACAGGGGAAAAGGTGAAGCTTTCTTT. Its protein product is CASSQGGDRGKGEAFF.

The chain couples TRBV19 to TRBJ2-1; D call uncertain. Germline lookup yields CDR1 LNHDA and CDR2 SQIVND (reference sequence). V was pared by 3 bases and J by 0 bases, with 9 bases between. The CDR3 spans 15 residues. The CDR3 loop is CASSIRWVSYNEQFF. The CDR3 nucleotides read TGTGCCAGTAGTATTCGTTGGGTCTCCTACAATGAGCAGTTCTTC.

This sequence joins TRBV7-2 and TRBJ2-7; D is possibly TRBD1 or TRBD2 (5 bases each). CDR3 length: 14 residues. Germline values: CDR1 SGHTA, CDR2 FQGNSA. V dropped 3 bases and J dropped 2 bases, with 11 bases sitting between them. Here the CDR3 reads CASSLGVAPYEQYF. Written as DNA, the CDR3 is TGTGCCAGCAGCTTGGGGGTTGCCCCCTACGAGCAGTACTTC. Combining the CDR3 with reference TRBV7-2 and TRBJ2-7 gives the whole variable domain GAGVSQSPSNKVTEKGKDVELRCDPISGHTALYWYRQSLGQGLEFLIYFQGNSAPDKSGLPSDRFSAERTGGSVSTLTIQRTQQEDSAVYLCASSLGVAPYEQYFGPGTRLTVT.

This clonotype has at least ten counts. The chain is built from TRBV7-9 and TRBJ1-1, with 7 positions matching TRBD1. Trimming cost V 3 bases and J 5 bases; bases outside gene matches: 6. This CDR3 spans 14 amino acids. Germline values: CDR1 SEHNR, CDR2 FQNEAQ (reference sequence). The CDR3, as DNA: TGTGCCAGCAGCTTGCGACAGGGAGGTACTGAAGCTTTCTTT. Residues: CASSLRQGGTEAFF.

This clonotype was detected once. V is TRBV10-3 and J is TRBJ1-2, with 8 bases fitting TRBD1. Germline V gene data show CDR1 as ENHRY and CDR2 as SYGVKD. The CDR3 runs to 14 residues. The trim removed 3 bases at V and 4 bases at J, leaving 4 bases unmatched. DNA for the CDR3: TGTGCCATCAGTGAAGACAGGGGAGGCTATGGCTACACCTTC. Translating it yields CAISEDRGGYGYTF.

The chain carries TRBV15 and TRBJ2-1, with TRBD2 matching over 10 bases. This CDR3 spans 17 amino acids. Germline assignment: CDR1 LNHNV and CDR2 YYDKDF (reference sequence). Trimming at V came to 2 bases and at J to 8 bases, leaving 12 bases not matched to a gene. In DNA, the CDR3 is TGTGCCACCAGCAGATCTTTAGCTAGCGGGAGTAACTATGAGCAGTTCTTC. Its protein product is CATSRSLASGSNYEQFF.

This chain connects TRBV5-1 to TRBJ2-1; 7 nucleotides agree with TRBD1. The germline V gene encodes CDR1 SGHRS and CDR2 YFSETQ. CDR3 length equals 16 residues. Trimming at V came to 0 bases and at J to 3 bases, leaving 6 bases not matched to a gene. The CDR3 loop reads CASSLDEGADYNEQFF. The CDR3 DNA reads TGCGCCAGCAGCTTGGATGAGGGGGCAGACTACAATGAGCAGTTCTTC.

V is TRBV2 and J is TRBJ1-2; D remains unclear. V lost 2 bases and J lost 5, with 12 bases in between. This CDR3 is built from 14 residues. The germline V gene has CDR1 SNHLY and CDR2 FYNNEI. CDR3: CASSEYGSDYGYTF. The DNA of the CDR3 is TGTGCCAGCAGTGAATACGGCTCGGATTATGGCTACACCTTC. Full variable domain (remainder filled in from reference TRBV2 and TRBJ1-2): EPEVTQTPSHQVTQMGQEVILRCVPISNHLYFYWYRQILGQKVEFLVSFYNNEISEKSEIFDDQFSVERPDGSNFTLKIRSTKLEDSAMYFCASSEYGSDYGYTFGSGTRLTVV.

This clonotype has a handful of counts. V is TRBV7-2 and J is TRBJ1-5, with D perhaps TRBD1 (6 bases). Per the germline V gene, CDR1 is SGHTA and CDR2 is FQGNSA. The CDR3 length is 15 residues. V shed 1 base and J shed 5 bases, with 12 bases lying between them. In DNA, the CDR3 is TGTGCCAGCAGCTTAGACGGGGGGGCCTATCAGCCCCAGCATTTT. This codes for CASSLDGGAYQPQHF.